This T cell receptor beta chain was sequenced in a study of T cell responses to AZD1222 COVID-19 vaccine. Study at large: Timing groups of about 4 and about 12 weeks for second doses were pooled. Findings of the study overall: Dominant CD4 TCR responses targeted spike regions 160-218 and 743-854. Among the donors, most were white British and more were female, and clonal diversity was possibly underestimated. Reports indicate that nearly half of spike-specific TCRs are directed at unmutated variant regions.

On this clone: Its target is not known. Germline and junction disagree at one end, which may indicate a read error. This sample also contains other DNA sequences that code for the same CDR3.

Only in-frame clones appear in the TCRdb table, and some are missing; sequencing was by immunoSEQ multiplex PCR. The sample carries approximately 100,000 clones, approximately 91% recorded once. CDR3 length equals 11 residues. Germline CDR1 reads KGHSH; CDR2 reads LQKENI. Sequences were derived from peripheral blood, sampled on day 0 of AZD1222 vaccination. The source is an adult in good health. This chain links TRBV18 with TRBJ2-5; no reliable D call. In DNA form, the CDR3 reads TGTGCCAGCTCCCCACAAGAGACCCAGTACTTC. It encodes CASSPQETQYF.